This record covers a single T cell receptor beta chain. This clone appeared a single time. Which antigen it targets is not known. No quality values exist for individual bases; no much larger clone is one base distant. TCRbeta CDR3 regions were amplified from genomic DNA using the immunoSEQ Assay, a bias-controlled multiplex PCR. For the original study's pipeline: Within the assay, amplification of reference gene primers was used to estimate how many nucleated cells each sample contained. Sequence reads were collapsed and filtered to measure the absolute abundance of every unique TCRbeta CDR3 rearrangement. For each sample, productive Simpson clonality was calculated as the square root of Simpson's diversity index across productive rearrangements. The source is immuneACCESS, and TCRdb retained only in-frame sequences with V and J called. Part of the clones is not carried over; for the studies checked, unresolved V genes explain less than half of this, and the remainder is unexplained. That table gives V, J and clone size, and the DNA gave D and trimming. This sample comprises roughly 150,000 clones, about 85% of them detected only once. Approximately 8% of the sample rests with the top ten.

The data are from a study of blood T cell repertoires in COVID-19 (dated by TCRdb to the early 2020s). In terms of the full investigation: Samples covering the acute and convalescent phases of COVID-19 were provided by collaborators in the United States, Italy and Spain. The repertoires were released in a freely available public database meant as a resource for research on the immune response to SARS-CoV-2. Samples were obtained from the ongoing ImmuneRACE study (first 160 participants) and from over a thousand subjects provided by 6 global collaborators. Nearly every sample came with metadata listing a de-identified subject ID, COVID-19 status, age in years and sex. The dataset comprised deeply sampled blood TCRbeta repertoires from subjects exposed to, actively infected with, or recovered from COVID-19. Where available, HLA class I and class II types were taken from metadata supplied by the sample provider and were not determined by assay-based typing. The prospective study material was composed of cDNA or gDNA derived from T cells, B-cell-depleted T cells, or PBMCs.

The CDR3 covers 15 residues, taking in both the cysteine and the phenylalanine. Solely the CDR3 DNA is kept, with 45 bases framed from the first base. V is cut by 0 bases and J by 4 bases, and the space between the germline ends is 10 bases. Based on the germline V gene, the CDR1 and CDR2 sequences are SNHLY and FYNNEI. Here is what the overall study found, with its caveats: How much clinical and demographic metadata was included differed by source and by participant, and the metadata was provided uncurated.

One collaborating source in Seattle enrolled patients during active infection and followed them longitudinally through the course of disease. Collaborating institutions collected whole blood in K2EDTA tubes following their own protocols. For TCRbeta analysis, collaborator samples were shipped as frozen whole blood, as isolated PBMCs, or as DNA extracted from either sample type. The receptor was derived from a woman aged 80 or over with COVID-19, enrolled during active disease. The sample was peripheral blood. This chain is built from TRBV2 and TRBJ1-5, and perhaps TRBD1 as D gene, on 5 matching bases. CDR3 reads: CASSEATDQNQPQHF. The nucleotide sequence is TGTGCCAGCAGTGAAGCGACAGACCAAAATCAGCCCCAGCATTTT.